The entry below describes one T cell receptor beta chain. This receptor's antigen is unknown. The sample holds no much larger clone one base away, and base qualities are not on file. In light of the paper, this sample's treatment or condition label describes: allogeneic hematopoietic cell transplantation with graft depleted of TCRalphabeta T cells and CD19 B cells. The transplant recipients were children given TCRalphabeta/CD19-depleted allogeneic hematopoietic cell grafts. Libraries were built with PCR. Sequencing took place on an Illumina HiSeq 2500. TCR libraries were prepared with molecular barcoding, using unique molecular identifiers to normalize TCRbeta repertoire quantification. TCRdb trimmed the raw reads at Q25, called clones with MiXCR and kept productive beta chains. One record per CDR3 amino acid sequence lists the most common genes and DNA. Present in this sample are about 980,000 distinct CDR3 sequences, about 29% of which were seen just once. The top ten clones comprise about 28% of the sample.

CDR1 LGHNA and CDR2 YSLEER are derived from the germline V gene. Reading from cysteine to phenylalanine, the CDR3 counts 14 amino acids. Left in the record is the CDR3 DNA by itself, 42 bases read in frame from the first base. V lost 2 bases and J lost 3 bases, and the count of bases not matched to a germline gene is 4. The data stem from a study of T-cell reconstitution after alpha-beta-depleted transplantation in children (dated by TCRdb to about 2016). About the study as a whole: Using TCR repertoire profiling, the study quantitatively followed how T-cell immune reconstitution unfolded in children after TCRalphabeta/CD19-depleted allogeneic hematopoietic cell transplantation. Results and caveats for the whole study, not just this receptor: Over the following months the frequencies of hyperexpanded clones went down, and after one year T-cell counts and TCRbeta diversity were mostly credited to newly produced T cells. The apparently early alphabetaT-cell count recovery about two months after transplant was reportedly dependent on only several hundred rapidly expanded clones derived from non-depleted graft cells. In some patients, the high TCRbeta diversity seen at day 60 was put down to recipient T cells and intrathymic progenitors that had survived conditioning.

The specimen was PBMCs, mostly from graft donor cells, collected 360 days after TCRalphabeta/CD19-depleted stem cell transplant. This TCR was sampled from a boy under two years old who had a stem cell transplant for SCID, so the T cells may come from the graft donor. The V gene is TRBV4-3 and the J gene is TRBJ2-7; TRBD1 agrees with 7 junctional bases. The CDR3 reads CASSQRQGYYEQYF. The bases read TGCGCCAGCAGCCAACGACAGGGATACTACGAGCAGTACTTC.